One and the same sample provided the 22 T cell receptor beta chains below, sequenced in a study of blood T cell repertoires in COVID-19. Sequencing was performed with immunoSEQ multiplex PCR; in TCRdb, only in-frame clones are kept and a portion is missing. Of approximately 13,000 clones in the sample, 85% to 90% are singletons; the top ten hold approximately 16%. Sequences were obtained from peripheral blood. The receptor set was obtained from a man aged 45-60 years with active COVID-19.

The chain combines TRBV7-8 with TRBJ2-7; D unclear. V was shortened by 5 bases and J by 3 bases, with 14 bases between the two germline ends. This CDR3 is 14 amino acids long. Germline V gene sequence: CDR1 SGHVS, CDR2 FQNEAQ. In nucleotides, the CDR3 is TGTGCCAGCAGCGCCACACGAATCCTCTACGAGCAGTACTTC. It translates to CASSATRILYEQYF.

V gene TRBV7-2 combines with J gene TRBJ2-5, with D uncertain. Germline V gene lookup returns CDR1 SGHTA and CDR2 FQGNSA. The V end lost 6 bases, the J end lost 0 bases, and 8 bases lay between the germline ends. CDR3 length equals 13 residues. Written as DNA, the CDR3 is TGTGCCAGCAGGTCGAGGTACCAAGAGACCCAGTACTTC. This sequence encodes CASRSRYQETQYF.

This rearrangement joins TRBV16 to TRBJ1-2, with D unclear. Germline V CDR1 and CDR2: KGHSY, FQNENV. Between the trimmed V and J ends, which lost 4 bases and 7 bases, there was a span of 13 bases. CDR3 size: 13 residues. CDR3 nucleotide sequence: TGTGCCAGCAGCCCCAGAGATAGCGGTGGCTACACCTTC. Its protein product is CASSPRDSGGYTF.

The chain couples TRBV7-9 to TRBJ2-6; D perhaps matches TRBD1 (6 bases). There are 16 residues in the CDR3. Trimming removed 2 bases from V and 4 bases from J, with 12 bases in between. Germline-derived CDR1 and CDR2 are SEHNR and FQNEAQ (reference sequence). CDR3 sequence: CASSLSGGFGANVLTF. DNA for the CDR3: TGTGCCAGCAGCTTAAGTGGGGGCTTCGGGGCCAACGTCCTGACTTTC.

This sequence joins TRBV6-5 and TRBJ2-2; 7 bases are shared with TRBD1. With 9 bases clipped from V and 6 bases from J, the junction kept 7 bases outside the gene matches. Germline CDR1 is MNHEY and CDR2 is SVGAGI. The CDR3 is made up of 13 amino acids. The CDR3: CASEGAAPGELFF. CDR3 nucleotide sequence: TGTGCCAGTGAGGGGGCGGCGCCCGGGGAGCTGTTTTTT.

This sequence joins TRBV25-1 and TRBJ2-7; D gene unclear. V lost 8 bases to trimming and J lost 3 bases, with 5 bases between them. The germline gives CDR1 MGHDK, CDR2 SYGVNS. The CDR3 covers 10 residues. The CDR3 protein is CASGDYEQYF. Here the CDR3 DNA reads TGTGCCAGCGGAGACTACGAGCAGTACTTC.

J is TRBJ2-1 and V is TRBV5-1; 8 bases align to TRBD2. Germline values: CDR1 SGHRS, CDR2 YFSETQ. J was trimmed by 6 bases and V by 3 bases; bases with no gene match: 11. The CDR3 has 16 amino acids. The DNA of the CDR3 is TGCGCCAGCAGCTCTGGAGTAGCGGGGTCGATCAATGAGCAGTTCTTC. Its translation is CASSSGVAGSINEQFF.

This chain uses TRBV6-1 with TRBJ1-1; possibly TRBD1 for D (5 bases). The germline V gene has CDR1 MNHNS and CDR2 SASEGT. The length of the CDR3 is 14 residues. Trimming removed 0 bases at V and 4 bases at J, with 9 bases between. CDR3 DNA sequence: TGTGCCAGCAGTGAAGCCAGGGTAGCCACTGAAGCTTTCTTT. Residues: CASSEARVATEAFF.

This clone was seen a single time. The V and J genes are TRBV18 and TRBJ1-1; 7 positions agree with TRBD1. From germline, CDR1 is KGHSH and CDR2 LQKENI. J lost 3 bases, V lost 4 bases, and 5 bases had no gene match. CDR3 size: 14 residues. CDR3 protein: CASSLTGRHTEAFF. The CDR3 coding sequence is TGTGCCAGCTCACTGACAGGGAGGCACACTGAAGCTTTCTTT.

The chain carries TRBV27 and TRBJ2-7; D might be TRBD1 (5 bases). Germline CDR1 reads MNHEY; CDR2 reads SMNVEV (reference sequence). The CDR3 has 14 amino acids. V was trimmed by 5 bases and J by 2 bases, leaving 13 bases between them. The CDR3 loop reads CASSRTQRTYEQYF. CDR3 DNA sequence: TGTGCCAGCAGTCGGACACAAAGAACCTACGAGCAGTACTTC.

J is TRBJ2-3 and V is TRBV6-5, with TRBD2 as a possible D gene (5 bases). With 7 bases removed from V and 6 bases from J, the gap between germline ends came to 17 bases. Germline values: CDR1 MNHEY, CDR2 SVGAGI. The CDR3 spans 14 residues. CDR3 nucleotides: TGTGCCAGCACATCGGGGTCCCCCGCCGATACGCAGTATTTT. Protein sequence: CASTSGSPADTQYF.

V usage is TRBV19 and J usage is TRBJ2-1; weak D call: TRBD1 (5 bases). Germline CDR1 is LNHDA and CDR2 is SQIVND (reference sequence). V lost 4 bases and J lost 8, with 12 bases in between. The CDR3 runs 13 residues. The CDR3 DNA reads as TGTGCCAGTAGTAGACAGTTGGGCGATGAGCAGTTCTTC. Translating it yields CASSRQLGDEQFF.

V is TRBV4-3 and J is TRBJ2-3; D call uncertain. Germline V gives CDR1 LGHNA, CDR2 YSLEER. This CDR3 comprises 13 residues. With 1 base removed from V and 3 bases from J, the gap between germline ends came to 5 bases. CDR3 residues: CASSQVQTDTQYF. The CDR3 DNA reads TGCGCCAGCAGCCAAGTCCAGACAGATACGCAGTATTTT.

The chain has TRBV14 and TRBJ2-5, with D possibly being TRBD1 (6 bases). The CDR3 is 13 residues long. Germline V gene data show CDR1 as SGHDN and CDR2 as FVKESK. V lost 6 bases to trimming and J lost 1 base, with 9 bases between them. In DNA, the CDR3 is TGTGCCAGCAGACGGACAGCCCAAGAGACCCAGTACTTC. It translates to CASRRTAQETQYF.

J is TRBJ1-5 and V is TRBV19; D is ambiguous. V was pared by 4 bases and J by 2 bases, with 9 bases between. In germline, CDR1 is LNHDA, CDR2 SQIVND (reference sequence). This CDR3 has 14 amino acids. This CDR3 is CASSSGIGNQPQHF. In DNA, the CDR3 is TGTGCCAGTAGTAGCGGGATCGGCAATCAGCCCCAGCATTTT.

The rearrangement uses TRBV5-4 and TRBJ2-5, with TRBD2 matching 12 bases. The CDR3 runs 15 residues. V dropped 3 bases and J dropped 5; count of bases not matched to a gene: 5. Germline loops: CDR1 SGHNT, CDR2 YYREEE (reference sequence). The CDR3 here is CASSSRLAGEETQYF. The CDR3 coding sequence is TGTGCCAGCAGCTCCCGACTAGCGGGAGAGGAGACCCAGTACTTC.

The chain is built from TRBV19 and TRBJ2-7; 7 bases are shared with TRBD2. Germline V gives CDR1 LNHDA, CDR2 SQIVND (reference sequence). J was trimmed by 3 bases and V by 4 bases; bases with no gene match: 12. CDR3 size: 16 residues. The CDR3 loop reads CASSKPPGGGNYEQYF. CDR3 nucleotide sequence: TGTGCCAGTAGTAAGCCTCCCGGGGGAGGGAACTACGAGCAGTACTTC. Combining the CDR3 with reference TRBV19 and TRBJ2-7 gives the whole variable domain DGGITQSPKYLFRKEGQNVTLSCEQNLNHDAMYWYRQDPGQGLRLIYYSQIVNDFQKGDIAEGYSVSREKKESFPLTVTSAQKNPTAFYLCASSKPPGGGNYEQYFGPGTRLTVT.

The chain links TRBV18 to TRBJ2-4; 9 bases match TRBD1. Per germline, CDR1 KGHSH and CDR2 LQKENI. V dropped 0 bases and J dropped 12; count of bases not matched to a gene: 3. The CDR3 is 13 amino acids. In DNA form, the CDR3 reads TGTGCCAGCTCACCACCGATGGGACAGGGTCAGTACTTC. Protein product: CASSPPMGQGQYF.

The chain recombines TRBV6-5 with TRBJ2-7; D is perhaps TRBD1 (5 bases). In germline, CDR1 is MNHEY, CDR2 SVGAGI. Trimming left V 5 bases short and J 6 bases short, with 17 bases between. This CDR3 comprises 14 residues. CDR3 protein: CASSPQTQGSEQYF. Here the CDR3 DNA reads TGTGCCAGCAGTCCGCAAACCCAGGGTAGCGAGCAGTACTTC.

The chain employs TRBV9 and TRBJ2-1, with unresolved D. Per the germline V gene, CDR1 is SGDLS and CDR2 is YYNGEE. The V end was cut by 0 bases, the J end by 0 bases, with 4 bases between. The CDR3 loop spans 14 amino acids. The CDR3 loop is CASSVASSYNEQFF. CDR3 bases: TGTGCCAGCAGCGTAGCTAGCTCCTACAATGAGCAGTTCTTC.

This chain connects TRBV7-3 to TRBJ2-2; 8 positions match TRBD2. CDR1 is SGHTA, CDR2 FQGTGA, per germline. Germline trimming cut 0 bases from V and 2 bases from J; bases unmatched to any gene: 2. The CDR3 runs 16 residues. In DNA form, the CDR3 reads TGTGCCAGCAGCTTAACGGGGACTAGAAACACCGGGGAGCTGTTTTTT. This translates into CASSLTGTRNTGELFF.

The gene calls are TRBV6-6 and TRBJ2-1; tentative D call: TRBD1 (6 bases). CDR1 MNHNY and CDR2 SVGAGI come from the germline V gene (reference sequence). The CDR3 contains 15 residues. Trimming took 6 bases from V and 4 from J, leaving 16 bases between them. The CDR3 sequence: CASSETTGSYNEQFF. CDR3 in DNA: TGTGCCAGCAGCGAGACGACAGGAAGTTACAATGAGCAGTTCTTC.